This TCR beta chain was recorded in a study of blood T cell repertoires in COVID-19. Trimming left V 1 base short and J 8 bases short, with 15 bases between. The CDR3 is 16 amino acids. Germline loops: CDR1 MGHRA, CDR2 YSYEKL. Profiling relied on immunoSEQ multiplex PCR, and the TCRdb table lists in-frame clones only, not all of them. The data show approximately 190,000 clones, with about four fifths seen just once and around 3.1% held by the top ten. The sequence derives from a woman in her 30s who had been exposed to COVID-19. Material: PBMCs or T cells enriched from blood (not recorded which). The V gene is TRBV4-1, the J gene TRBJ1-6; D gene uncertain. The CDR3 spells CASSQAARDTYSPLHF. The CDR3 nucleotides read TGCGCCAGCAGCCAAGCGGCGAGGGATACCTATTCACCCCTCCACTTT.